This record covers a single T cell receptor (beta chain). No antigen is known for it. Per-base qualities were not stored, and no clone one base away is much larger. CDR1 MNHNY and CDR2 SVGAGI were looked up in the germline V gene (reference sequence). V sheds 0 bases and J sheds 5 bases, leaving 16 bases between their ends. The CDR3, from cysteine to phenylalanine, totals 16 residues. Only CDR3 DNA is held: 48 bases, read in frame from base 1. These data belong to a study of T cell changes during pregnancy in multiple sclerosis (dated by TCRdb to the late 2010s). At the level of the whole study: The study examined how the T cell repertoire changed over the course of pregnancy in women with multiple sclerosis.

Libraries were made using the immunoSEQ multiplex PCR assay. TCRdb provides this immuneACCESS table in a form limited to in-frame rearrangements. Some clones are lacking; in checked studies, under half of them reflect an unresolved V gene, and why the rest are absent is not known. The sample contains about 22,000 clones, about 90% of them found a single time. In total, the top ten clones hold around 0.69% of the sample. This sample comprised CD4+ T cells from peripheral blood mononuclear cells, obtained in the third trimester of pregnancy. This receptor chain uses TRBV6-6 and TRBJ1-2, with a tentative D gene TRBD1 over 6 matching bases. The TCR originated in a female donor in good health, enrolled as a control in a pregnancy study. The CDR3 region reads CASSYSIIGTSYGYTF. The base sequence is TGTGCCAGCAGTTACTCGATTATCGGGACATCATATGGCTACACCTTC.